One sample yielded the 14 T cell receptor beta chains listed below, sequenced in a study of response to subunit inactivated influenza vaccine. One entry per CDR3 protein results from TCRdb running MiXCR on the RT-PCR reads. This sample has 400,000 to 550,000 distinct CDR3 sequences, with roughly 25% found just once. Sequenced material: CD4+ T cells sorted from PBMCs, taken roughly 5 days after vaccination. Source of these receptors: a man aged 50-59 years who received an inactivated influenza vaccine.

The rearrangement joins TRBV12-3 or TRBV12-4 to TRBJ1-2; D remains ambiguous. This CDR3 region has 14 residues. Trimming cost V 5 bases and J 5 bases, with 15 bases left between them. The CDR3 nucleotides read TGTGCCAGCAGTCCGTCGCGGCCTTATTATGGCTACACCTTC. Encoded protein: CASSPSRPYYGYTF.

As DNA, the CDR3 is TGTGCCAGCAGTTCCACAGGGGCCACTAATGAAAAACTGTTTTTT. Amino acid sequence: CASSSTGATNEKLFF. The chain is built from TRBV12-3 or TRBV12-4 and TRBJ1-4; 7 bases fit TRBD1. With V trimmed by 4 bases and J by 2 bases, 4 bases remained unmatched. This CDR3 region has 15 residues.

This clonotype showed up just a few times. The V and J genes are TRBV5-6 and TRBJ2-7, with D possibly being TRBD1 (5 bases). The CDR3 contains 15 residues. Germline V gene sequence: CDR1 SGHDT, CDR2 YYEEEE. Trimming pared 0 bases from V and 3 bases from J, leaving 13 bases between. Here the CDR3 reads CASSLGGVQGYEQYF. CDR3 DNA sequence: TGTGCCAGCAGCTTGGGTGGGGTTCAGGGCTACGAGCAGTACTTC.

The chain recombines TRBV30 with TRBJ2-1; D remains unclear. Germline CDR1 reads GTSNPN; CDR2 reads SVGIG (reference sequence). There are 13 residues in the CDR3. Trimming took 4 bases from V and 2 from J, leaving 9 bases between them. CDR3 protein: CAWNPTTYNEQFF. The CDR3 DNA follows: TGTGCCTGGAATCCAACCACCTACAATGAGCAGTTCTTC.

The chain recombines TRBV19 with TRBJ1-4; D remains ambiguous. With 4 bases removed from V and 5 bases from J, the gap between germline ends came to 8 bases. The germline gives CDR1 LNHDA, CDR2 SQIVND (reference sequence). The CDR3 is made up of 13 amino acids. The CDR3 spells CASSTRTNEKLFF. The CDR3 DNA is TGTGCCAGTAGTACTCGGACGAATGAAAAACTGTTTTTT.

The rearrangement joins TRBV5-5 to TRBJ1-2; D remains unclear. The CDR3 length is 13 residues. CDR1 and CDR2 from the germline V gene are SGHKS and YYEKEE (reference sequence). Trimming removed 0 bases from V and 4 bases from J, with 7 bases in between. CDR3 region: CASSLAQVYGYTF. As DNA, the CDR3 is TGTGCCAGCAGCTTGGCGCAGGTCTATGGCTACACCTTC.

This clonotype was counted at least ten times. V is TRBV4-3 and J is TRBJ1-5, with D possibly TRBD1 on 6 matching bases. V was cut by 4 bases and J by 3 bases, with 13 bases left in between. The germline CDR1 and CDR2 sequences are LGHNA and YSLEER. The CDR3 is made up of 15 amino acids. The CDR3 DNA is TGCGCCAGCAGCCCCGAGCCAGGGGTCAATCAGCCCCAGCATTTT. It translates to CASSPEPGVNQPQHF.

This clonotype has just a few counts. This chain joins TRBV4-2 and TRBJ2-7; a possible D gene is TRBD1 (7 bases). The CDR3 has 16 amino acids. The germline V gene has CDR1 LGHNA and CDR2 YNFKEQ. Trimming removed 8 bases at V and 1 base at J, with 21 bases between. Written as DNA, the CDR3 is TGTGCCAGCGCCAGATCAGGGGGGTCACGATCCTACGAGCAGTACTTC. This gives the protein CASARSGGSRSYEQYF.

The rearrangement joins TRBV19 to TRBJ1-1; D gene uncertain. Between the trimmed V and J ends, which lost 3 bases and 3 bases, there was a span of 14 bases. The CDR3 covers 15 residues. Germline lookup yields CDR1 LNHDA and CDR2 SQIVND (reference sequence). CDR3 bases: TGTGCCAGTAGTATGAGATTCGGGGAGGACACTGAAGCTTTCTTT. It is translated as CASSMRFGEDTEAFF. Full variable domain (rest looked up from reference TRBV19 and TRBJ1-1): DGGITQSPKYLFRKEGQNVTLSCEQNLNHDAMYWYRQDPGQGLRLIYYSQIVNDFQKGDIAEGYSVSREKKESFPLTVTSAQKNPTAFYLCASSMRFGEDTEAFFGQGTRLTVV.

The CDR3 DNA follows: TGTGCCAGCAGTTTTGTTAGCGGGAACGGCATTCAGTACTTC. Protein: CASSFVSGNGIQYF. The rearrangement uses TRBV27 and TRBJ2-4; 8 bases match TRBD2. This CDR3 is 14 amino acids long. J lost 9 bases, V lost 3 bases, and 7 bases had no gene match. CDR1 and CDR2 (germline): MNHEY, SMNVEV (reference sequence).

This clonotype appeared a few times. This chain joins TRBV10-3 and TRBJ2-7; 7 bases match TRBD2. The J segment lost 7 bases and the V segment lost 6 bases, leaving 15 bases of the junction unmatched. This CDR3 contains 15 residues. Germline CDR1 is ENHRY and CDR2 is SYGVKD. The CDR3 protein is CAISAAPSGDGEQYF. CDR3 sequence (DNA): TGTGCCATCAGCGCAGCGCCTAGCGGAGATGGTGAGCAGTACTTC.

The rearrangement uses TRBV7-9 and TRBJ1-1; TRBD1 is a possible D gene (6 bases). Trimming cost V 2 bases and J 1 base, with 11 bases left between them. Per germline, CDR1 SEHNR and CDR2 FQNEAQ (reference sequence). CDR3 length equals 15 residues. The CDR3 DNA sequence: TGTGCCAGCAGCTTACAGGGGATGGGGAACACTGAAGCTTTCTTT. Translating it yields CASSLQGMGNTEAFF.

The chain recombines TRBV29-1 with TRBJ2-7; TRBD1 matches at 7 bases. V was clipped by 6 bases and J by 7 bases; unmatched bases: 9. This CDR3 contains 12 residues. The germline gives CDR1 SQVTM, CDR2 ANQGSEA. The CDR3 DNA follows: TGCAGCGTGAGCCGGGACAGAGGAGAGCAGTACTTC. Translating it yields CSVSRDRGEQYF.

The chain carries TRBV27 and TRBJ2-3; 9 nucleotides agree with TRBD1. Germline CDR1 MNHEY, CDR2 SMNVEV (reference sequence). Trimming took 6 bases from V and 1 from J; bases not matched to a gene: 8. The CDR3 runs to 16 residues. The CDR3 loop is CASRKPGTGRTDTQYF. The DNA of the CDR3 is TGTGCCAGCAGAAAACCCGGGACAGGGCGCACAGATACGCAGTATTTT.